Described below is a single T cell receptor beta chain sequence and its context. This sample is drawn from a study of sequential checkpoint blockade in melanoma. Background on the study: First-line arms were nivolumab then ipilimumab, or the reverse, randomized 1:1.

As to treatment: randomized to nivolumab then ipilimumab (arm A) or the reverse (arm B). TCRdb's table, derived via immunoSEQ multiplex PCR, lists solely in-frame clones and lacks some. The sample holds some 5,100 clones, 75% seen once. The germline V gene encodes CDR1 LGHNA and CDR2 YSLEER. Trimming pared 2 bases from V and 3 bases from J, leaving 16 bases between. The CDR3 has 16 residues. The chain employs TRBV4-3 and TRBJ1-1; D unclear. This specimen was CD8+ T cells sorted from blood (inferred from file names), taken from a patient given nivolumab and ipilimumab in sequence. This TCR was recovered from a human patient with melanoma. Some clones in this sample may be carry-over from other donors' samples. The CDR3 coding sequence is TGCGCCAGCAGCCAACACAGAGAATACAGTCACACTGAAGCTTTCTTT. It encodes CASSQHREYSHTEAFF.